Shown below are 15 T cell receptor beta chains from a single sample sequenced in a study of T cell responses to AZD1222 COVID-19 vaccine. Repertoires were generated with immunoSEQ multiplex PCR, while TCRdb's copy carries only in-frame clones and drops some. The table includes under 130,000 clones, over 75% detected once. Specimen: peripheral blood, collected on day 0 of AZD1222 vaccination. The receptor set was obtained from an adult in good health.

The sample holds a few counts of this clone. This chain joins TRBV7-2 and TRBJ1-1; D is ambiguous. CDR3 length: 13 residues. Germline-derived CDR1 and CDR2 are SGHTA and FQGNSA. V dropped 1 base and J dropped 4 bases, with 7 bases sitting between them. The CDR3 region is CASSLVGSTEAFF. CDR3 bases: TGTGCCAGCAGCTTAGTAGGCTCCACTGAAGCTTTCTTT.

The rearrangement links TRBV28 to TRBJ1-4; a possible D gene is TRBD1 (5 bases). The germline CDR1 and CDR2 sequences are MDHEN and SYDVKM. CDR3 length: 14 residues. V was shortened by 10 bases and J by 7 bases, with 19 bases between the two germline ends. The CDR3 bases are TGTGCCACCCGAACCGCCGGGGGAGTTGAAAAACTGTTTTTT. This encodes CATRTAGGVEKLFF.

This clone was recorded only once. The V call is TRBV5-4, the J call TRBJ2-1; D not certain. V was trimmed by 5 bases and J by 2 bases, leaving 8 bases between them. The CDR3 is made up of 13 amino acids. Germline CDR1 is SGHNT and CDR2 is YYREEE (reference sequence). CDR3 DNA: TGTGCCAGCAGTCAGCGTCCCTACAATGAGCAGTTCTTC. Amino acids: CASSQRPYNEQFF.

This clone has only one observation. The rearrangement joins TRBV5-1 to TRBJ2-1; 9 bases are shared with TRBD2. The CDR3 has 14 residues. Per germline, CDR1 SGHRS and CDR2 YFSETQ. J lost 4 bases, V lost 4 bases, and 3 bases had no gene match. CDR3 amino acids: CASSASGGYNEQFF. The CDR3 bases are TGCGCCAGCAGCGCCAGCGGGGGGTACAATGAGCAGTTCTTC.

This sequence joins TRBV3-1 (or the pseudogene TRBV3-2) and TRBJ1-2, with 8 bases aligning to TRBD1. The germline V gene encodes CDR1 LGHDT and CDR2 YNNKEL (reference sequence). Unmatched junction bases numbered 14, after V lost 4 bases and J lost 4 bases. CDR3 length equals 17 residues. In DNA form, the CDR3 reads TGTGCCAGCAGCCCCAACCAGGGACAGGAAACTACCTATGGCTACACCTTC. It encodes CASSPNQGQETTYGYTF.

The chain is built from TRBV5-6 and TRBJ2-4, with D perhaps given as TRBD1 or TRBD2 (5 bases each). Germline CDR1 SGHDT, CDR2 YYEEEE. The CDR3 runs to 16 residues. Trimming stripped 0 bases from V and 0 bases from J, with 10 bases between. The CDR3 loop reads CASSLGEGLAKNIQYF. The CDR3 nucleotides read TGTGCCAGCAGCTTGGGTGAGGGGTTAGCCAAAAACATTCAGTACTTC.

This rearrangement joins TRBV19 to TRBJ1-2; D is unresolved. Germline loops: CDR1 LNHDA, CDR2 SQIVND (reference sequence). The CDR3 extends over 13 amino acids. The V end lost 3 bases, the J end lost 4 bases, and 9 bases lay between the germline ends. CDR3 nucleotide sequence: TGTGCCAGTAGTATTTTAGCGGGCTATGGCTACACCTTC. It yields the protein CASSILAGYGYTF.

The chain has TRBV9 and TRBJ2-3; 9 nucleotides align to TRBD1. The CDR3 has 16 residues. With V trimmed by 1 base and J by 2 bases, 5 bases remained unmatched. Germline assignment: CDR1 SGDLS and CDR2 YYNGEE. Here the CDR3 reads CASSVFTGGNTDTQYF. As DNA, the CDR3 is TGTGCCAGCAGCGTATTCACAGGGGGCAACACAGATACGCAGTATTTT.

The chain carries TRBV5-8 and TRBJ2-3; 14 bases fit TRBD2. The V gene end was trimmed by 3 bases and the J gene end by 4 bases; junction bases not matched to a gene: 10. CDR3 size: 18 residues. Germline CDR1 is SGHTS and CDR2 is YDEGEE. The CDR3 spells CASSSVTSGGGRADTQYF. CDR3 nucleotide sequence: TGTGCCAGCAGCTCCGTGACTAGCGGGGGGGGCCGCGCAGATACGCAGTATTTT.

CDR3 protein: CASSLYASEQFF. CDR3 in DNA: TGTGCCAGCAGCTTATATGCGAGTGAGCAGTTCTTC. This chain connects TRBV7-2 to TRBJ2-1, with D uncertain. The length of the CDR3 is 12 residues. The V and J ends lost 2 bases and 9 bases respectively, with 8 bases between them. Germline lookup yields CDR1 SGHTA and CDR2 FQGNSA.

The chain joins TRBV18 to TRBJ1-4; D not resolved. V shed 5 bases and J shed 15 bases, with 16 bases lying between them. The CDR3 loop spans 12 amino acids. CDR1 and CDR2 (germline): KGHSH, LQKENI. The CDR3 sequence is CASSLTEETMFF. The CDR3, as DNA: TGTGCCAGCTCATTAACTGAGGAGACCATGTTTTTT.

This clone appeared a single time. This chain joins TRBV19 and TRBJ1-2; D gene ambiguous. The ends were cut back, 9 bases at V and 7 bases at J, with 21 bases in the middle. The CDR3 runs to 14 residues. The germline CDR1 and CDR2 sequences are LNHDA and SQIVND (reference sequence). CDR3 residues: CASNPLLGLLGYTF. The CDR3 nucleotides are TGTGCCAGCAACCCCCTCTTGGGCCTCCTTGGCTACACCTTC.

The chain is built from TRBV10-3 and TRBJ2-2; 15 positions agree with TRBD2. The CDR3 has 16 residues. With V trimmed by 4 bases and J by 4 bases, 1 base remained unmatched. CDR1 ENHRY and CDR2 SYGVKD come from the germline V gene. This CDR3 is CAISGTSGRATGELFF. The DNA for the CDR3 is TGTGCCATCAGTGGGACTAGCGGGAGGGCCACCGGGGAGCTGTTTTTT.

DNA of the CDR3: TGTGCCACCAGCAGAGCCACGTGGGGGGCCTACAATGAGCAGTTCTTC. Amino acid sequence: CATSRATWGAYNEQFF. The V call is TRBV15, the J call TRBJ2-1, with a weak D call TRBD2 (6 bases). Germline V lookup: CDR1 LNHNV, CDR2 YYDKDF (reference sequence). Deletions cut 1 base from V and 2 bases from J, with 12 bases between. This CDR3 comprises 16 residues.

The chain is built from TRBV28 and TRBJ2-5, with TRBD1 matching over 11 bases. This CDR3 spans 16 amino acids. Trimming removed 5 bases from V and 0 bases from J; junction bases left unmatched: 5. The germline V gene encodes CDR1 MDHEN and CDR2 SYDVKM. CDR3 amino acids: CASSTGTGGYQETQYF. The CDR3 DNA reads as TGTGCCAGCAGTACCGGGACAGGGGGGTACCAAGAGACCCAGTACTTC.